This TCR beta chain was retrieved from a study of blood T cell repertoires in COVID-19. Method: immunoSEQ multiplex PCR; TCRdb's copy keeps in-frame clones and lacks some. The sample has roughly 420,000 clones; 85% to 90% are singletons. The CDR3 runs to 17 residues. Per germline, CDR1 SGHKS and CDR2 YYEKEE (reference sequence). With V trimmed by 0 bases and J by 9 bases, 15 bases remained unmatched. Participants were placed into cohorts based on the clinical history they reported. This receptor was taken from a woman aged 30 to 39 with acute COVID-19. The V gene is TRBV5-5, the J gene TRBJ2-1; 7 bases align to TRBD2. Sequences were obtained from PBMCs or T cells enriched from blood (not recorded which). DNA for the CDR3: TGTGCCAGCAGCTTGGGGAGGCCTCTGGCGGGGGAGGGTGAGCAGTTCTTC. The encoded protein is CASSLGRPLAGEGEQFF.